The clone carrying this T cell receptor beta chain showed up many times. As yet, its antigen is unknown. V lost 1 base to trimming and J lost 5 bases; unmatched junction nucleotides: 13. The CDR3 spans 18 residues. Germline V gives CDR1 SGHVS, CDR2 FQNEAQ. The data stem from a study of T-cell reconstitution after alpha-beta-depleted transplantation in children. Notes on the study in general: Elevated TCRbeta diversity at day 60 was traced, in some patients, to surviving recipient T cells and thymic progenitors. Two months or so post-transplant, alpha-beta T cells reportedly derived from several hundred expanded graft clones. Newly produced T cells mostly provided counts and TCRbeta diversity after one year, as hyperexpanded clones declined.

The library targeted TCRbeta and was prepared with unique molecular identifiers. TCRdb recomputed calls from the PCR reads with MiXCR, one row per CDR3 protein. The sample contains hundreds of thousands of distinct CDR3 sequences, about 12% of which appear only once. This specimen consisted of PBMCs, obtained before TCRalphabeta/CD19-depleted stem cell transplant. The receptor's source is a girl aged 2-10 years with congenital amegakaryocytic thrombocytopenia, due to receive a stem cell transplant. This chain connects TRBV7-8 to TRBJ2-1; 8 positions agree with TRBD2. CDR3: CASSLESKLAVLHNEQFF. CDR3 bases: TGTGCCAGCAGCTTAGAGTCCAAACTAGCGGTCCTCCACAATGAGCAGTTCTTC.